This paragraph reports one T cell receptor (beta chain). What it binds is not known. Using a J-beta primer mix together with a sample-barcoded 5' primer, a second PCR was run for roughly 7 to 12 cycles. TCRdb reanalysed the 5' RACE reads using MiXCR and keeps one entry per CDR3 protein. The table has about 940,000 distinct CDR3 sequences, 45% to 50% seen once. The V gene end was trimmed by 5 bases and the J gene end by 2 bases; junction bases not matched to a gene: 5. The CDR3 is 15 amino acids. The germline CDR1 and CDR2 sequences are SEHNR and FQNEAQ (reference sequence). The sample originates from a study of blood T cells in healthy people across ages. At the level of the study: About one barcoded TCR beta cDNA was captured per two T cells. Study results and limitations: PBMCs left unsorted prevented a conclusive naive versus antigen-experienced comparison. Naive T cell percentage showed a strong correlation with the diversity of TCR beta. Per million T cells, TCR beta diversity dropped about linearly as age rose.

The origin of this receptor is a man aged 25 to 40 in good health. The V gene is TRBV7-9, the J gene TRBJ2-5; 10 bases map to TRBD1. Material: blood. CDR3 DNA sequence: TGTGCCAGCAGCATTGGACAGGGGGGACAAGAGACCCAGTACTTC. The encoded protein is CASSIGQGGQETQYF.